The next 10 T cell receptor beta chains were all read from a single sample in a study of CD8+CD57+ T cells in acquired aplastic anemia. Genomic DNA served as template for TCR beta VDJ and CDR3 profiling. A single record per CDR3 protein comes from TCRdb applying MiXCR to the reads. The repertoire consists of roughly 200,000 distinct CDR3 sequences, with around 60% occurring once and the leading ten covering 29%. The material sequenced was sorted CD4+, CD8+, or CD8+CD57+ T cells (not recorded which) from PBMCs. The receptors here all came from a human donor in good health.

The chain carries TRBV25-1 and TRBJ1-5, with 7 bases aligning to TRBD1. V trimming: 8 bases; J trimming: 1 base; junction bases outside the gene matches: 14. The CDR3 covers 17 residues. The germline V gene has CDR1 MGHDK and CDR2 SYGVNS. CDR3 sequence: CASVAGTESLSNQPQHF. As DNA, the CDR3 is TGTGCCAGCGTTGCCGGGACAGAATCTTTAAGCAATCAGCCCCAGCATTTT.

This clonotype was counted a few times. This chain uses TRBV10-3 with TRBJ1-5; no clear D gene. Germline lookup yields CDR1 ENHRY and CDR2 SYGVKD. This CDR3 is built from 14 residues. V dropped 3 bases and J dropped 7 bases, with 13 bases sitting between them. The CDR3 reads CAISEYGVGQPQHF. In nucleotides, the CDR3 is TGTGCCATCAGTGAATACGGGGTAGGGCAGCCCCAGCATTTT.

J is TRBJ2-1 and V is TRBV9; unclear D gene. The length of the CDR3 is 15 residues. Trimming took off 0 bases at V and 6 bases at J, with 13 bases between the two ends. From germline, CDR1 is SGDLS and CDR2 YYNGEE. The CDR3, as DNA: TGTGCCAGCAGCGTAGCTACTCAGAATTTCAATGAGCAGTTCTTC. Translating gives CASSVATQNFNEQFF.

The chain uses TRBV5-1 and TRBJ2-3, with D uncertain. Germline lookup yields CDR1 SGHRS and CDR2 YFSETQ. Trimming pared 2 bases from V and 0 bases from J, leaving 10 bases between. The CDR3 totals 15 residues. CDR3 nucleotide sequence: TGCGCCAGCAGCTTTAGGGCCTCTAGCACAGATACGCAGTATTTT. Residues: CASSFRASSTDTQYF.

This clonotype has ten or more counts. CDR3 coding DNA: TGTGCCAGCAGTTTGGTAGCGGGGGGTCTCAATGAGCAGTTCTTC. As protein: CASSLVAGGLNEQFF. This rearrangement joins TRBV12-3 or TRBV12-4 to TRBJ2-1, with TRBD2 matching over 10 bases. The CDR3 length is 15 residues. With V trimmed by 3 bases and J by 6 bases, 5 bases remained unmatched.

J is TRBJ1-5 and V is TRBV6-5; D gene uncertain. Germline V gives CDR1 MNHEY, CDR2 SVGAGI. CDR3 length: 14 amino acids. V was shortened by 5 bases and J by 0 bases, with 8 bases between the two germline ends. The CDR3 DNA reads TGTGCCAGCAGTGATTACACTAGCAATCAGCCCCAGCATTTT. Its translation: CASSDYTSNQPQHF.

The rearrangement joins TRBV9 to TRBJ2-7; D is possibly TRBD2 (7 bases). V dropped 6 bases and J dropped 5 bases, with 21 bases sitting between them. The CDR3 totals 15 residues. Germline V gene lookup returns CDR1 SGDLS and CDR2 YYNGEE. CDR3 sequence (DNA): TGTGCCAGCATCAGACCGGGGGGCAGGGCCCACGAGCAGTACTTC. Amino acid sequence: CASIRPGGRAHEQYF.

This rearrangement joins TRBV29-1 to TRBJ1-1, with D tentatively TRBD1 (6 bases). The CDR3 runs to 11 residues. V gave up 6 bases and J gave up 12 bases, with 17 bases separating them. The V gene's germline CDR1 is SQVTM and CDR2 ANQGSEA. This CDR3 reads CSVPRGASSFF. The CDR3 coding sequence is TGCAGCGTCCCCCGGGGGGCGAGTTCTTTCTTT.

The table lists this clonotype with many counts. The chain uses TRBV6-5 and TRBJ1-1, with 7 nucleotides matching TRBD1. Germline V CDR1 and CDR2: MNHEY, SVGAGI. The trim removed 2 bases at V and 0 bases at J, leaving 6 bases unmatched. This CDR3 comprises 16 residues. The chain's CDR3 is CASSYQQGFMNTEAFF. Here the CDR3 DNA reads TGTGCCAGCAGTTACCAACAGGGGTTCATGAACACTGAAGCTTTCTTT.

The chain uses TRBV14 and TRBJ1-2; 9 bases agree with TRBD1. This CDR3 has 14 amino acids. The V and J ends lost 5 bases and 2 bases, in that order; junction bases with no gene match: 3. Germline CDR1 is SGHDN and CDR2 is FVKESK. In DNA, the CDR3 is TGTGCCAGCAGCAGGGACAGGGTGAACTATGGCTACACCTTC. As protein: CASSRDRVNYGYTF.